Listed below are T cell receptor beta chains from one sample, sequenced in a study of shared clonotypes between healthy human individuals. Repertoires were generated with immunoSEQ multiplex PCR, while TCRdb's copy carries only in-frame clones and drops some. The table records hundreds of thousands of clones, around two thirds of them present only once. Sequenced input: memory CD4+ T cells sorted from blood. All receptors derive from a woman between 25 and 40 years old in good health. Each CDR3 is given with its conserved first and last residue. A D gene is named only where the DNA matches it firmly. Clone size appears in some rows only: once, few, many, or a class for an expanded clone.

TRBD1,TRBV28,.,TRBJ2-7,TGTGCCAGCCGTGACGGACAGGCCTACGAGCAGTACTTC,CASRDGQAYEQYF
.,TRBV11-2,.,TRBJ2-7,TGTGCCAGCAGCTTAGACTATAGGCTGGAGCAGTACTTC,CASSLDYRLEQYF
TRBD2,TRBV4-1,.,TRBJ2-5,TGCGCCAGCAGCACGACTAGCGGGAGCGAGACCCAGTACTTC,CASSTTSGSETQYF
TRBD1,TRBV2,.,TRBJ1-3,TGTGCCAGCAGTGACGGGACAGGGAGAAACACCATATATTTT,CASSDGTGRNTIYF
TRBD1,TRBV9,few,TRBJ2-2,TGTGCCAGCAGCCCGGGACAGGTGAACACCGGGGAGCTGTTTTTT,CASSPGQVNTGELFF
.,TRBV2,few,TRBJ1-2,TGTGCCAGCAGTGGTCAGACAGGTGCTAACTATGGCTACACCTTC,CASSGQTGANYGYTF
.,TRBV2,.,TRBJ1-3,TGTGCCAGCAGTGGGGACCCCCCGGGAGGAAACACCATATATTTT,CASSGDPPGGNTIYF
.,TRBV2,.,TRBJ2-2,TGTGCCAGCAGTCCCGAGAGGATCACAAACACCGGGGAGCTGTTTTTT,CASSPERITNTGELFF
.,TRBV11-1,.,TRBJ2-5,TGTGCCAGCAGCTTTGACGGACAAGAGACCCAGTACTTC,CASSFDGQETQYF
TRBD1,TRBV7-2,.,TRBJ1-5,TGTGCCAGCAGCAACATGCGACAGGGGGGTAGTCAGCCCCAGCATTTT,CASSNMRQGGSQPQHF
.,TRBV6-1,.,TRBJ2-2,TGTGCCAGCAGGAGCGGTTGGTCGTCCGGGGAGCTGTTTTTT,CASRSGWSSGELFF
.,TRBV5-4,.,TRBJ1-4,TGTGCCAGCAGCAAGTCAGGGTATCCAGGGGAAAAACTGTTTTTT,CASSKSGYPGEKLFF